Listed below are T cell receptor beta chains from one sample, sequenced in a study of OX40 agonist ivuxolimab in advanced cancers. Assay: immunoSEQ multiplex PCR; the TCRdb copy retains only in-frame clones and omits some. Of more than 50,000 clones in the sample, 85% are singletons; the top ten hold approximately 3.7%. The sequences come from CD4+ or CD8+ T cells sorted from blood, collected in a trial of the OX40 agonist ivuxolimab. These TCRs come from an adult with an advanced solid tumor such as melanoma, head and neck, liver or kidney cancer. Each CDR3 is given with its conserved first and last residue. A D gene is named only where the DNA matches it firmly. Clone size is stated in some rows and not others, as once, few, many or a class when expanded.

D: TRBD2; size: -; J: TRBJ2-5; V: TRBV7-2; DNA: TGTGCCAGCAGACCCGTCGTAGGCGGGGGAGAGACCCAGTACTTC; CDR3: CASRPVVGGGETQYF
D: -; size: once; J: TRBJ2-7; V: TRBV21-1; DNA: TGTGCCGGCCCCGGGACAGAGTCCTACGAGCAGTACTTC; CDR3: CAGPGTESYEQYF
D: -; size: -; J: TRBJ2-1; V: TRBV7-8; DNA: TGTGCCAGCAGCTTAGGAAGGGGAATGCGGTACAATGAGCAGTTCTTC; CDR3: CASSLGRGMRYNEQFF
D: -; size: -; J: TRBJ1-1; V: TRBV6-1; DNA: TGTGCCAGCAGTGAGAGCAGGAGGTTTAATGAAGCTTTCTTT; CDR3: CASSESRRFNEAFF
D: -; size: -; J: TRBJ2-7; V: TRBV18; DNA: TGTGCCAGCTCACCTGGTGGCGACCTGTCCTCCTACGAGCAGTACTTC; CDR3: CASSPGGDLSSYEQYF
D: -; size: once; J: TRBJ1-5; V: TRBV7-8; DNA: TGTGCCAGCAGCTTAAGGCAGGGGCTTCTCTCGGAGCAGCCCCAGCATTTT; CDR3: CASSLRQGLLSEQPQHF
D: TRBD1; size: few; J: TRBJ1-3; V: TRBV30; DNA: TGTGCCTGGAGTATAAACAGGGGGCTAGCTGGAAACACCATATATTTT; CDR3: CAWSINRGLAGNTIYF
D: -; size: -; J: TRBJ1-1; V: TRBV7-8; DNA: TGTGCCAGCAGCTTCAAACAGGGGAACACTGAAGCTTTCTTT; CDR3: CASSFKQGNTEAFF
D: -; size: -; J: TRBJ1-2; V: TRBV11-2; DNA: TGTGCCAGCAGCTTAGGCCGGCACCTCTATGGCTACACCTTC; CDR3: CASSLGRHLYGYTF
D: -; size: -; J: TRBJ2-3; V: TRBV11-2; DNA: TGTGCCAGCAGCTTATTCCGGGGGCCAAGACAAAGCACAGATACGCAGTATTTT; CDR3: CASSLFRGPRQSTDTQYF
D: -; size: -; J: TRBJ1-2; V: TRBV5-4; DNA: TGTGCCAGCAGCCCTTTAACGGACATATATGGCTACACCTTC; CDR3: CASSPLTDIYGYTF
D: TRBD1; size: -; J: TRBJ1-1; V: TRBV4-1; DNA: TGCGCCAGCAGCCCCTGGGACAGAAACACTGAAGCTTTCTTT; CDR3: CASSPWDRNTEAFF
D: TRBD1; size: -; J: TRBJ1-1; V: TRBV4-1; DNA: TGCGCCAGCAGCCACCCTCGGACAGGGGGAACTGAAGCTTTCTTT; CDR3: CASSHPRTGGTEAFF
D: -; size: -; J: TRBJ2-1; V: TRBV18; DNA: TGTGCCAGCTCCGGGGGCGCCGCCTACAATGAGCAGTTCTTC; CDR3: CASSGGAAYNEQFF
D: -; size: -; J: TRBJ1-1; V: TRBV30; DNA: TGTGCCTTACAGGAATTGAACACTGAAGCTTTCTTT; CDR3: CALQELNTEAFF
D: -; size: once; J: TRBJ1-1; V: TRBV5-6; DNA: TGTGCCAGCAGCTTGAGGTCTTCGGTCACTGAAGCTTTCTTT; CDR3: CASSLRSSVTEAFF
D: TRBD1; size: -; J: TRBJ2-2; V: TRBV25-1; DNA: TGTGCCAGCAGTGAACCTTACAGGGGGCGCACCGGGGAGCTGTTTTTT; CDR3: CASSEPYRGRTGELFF
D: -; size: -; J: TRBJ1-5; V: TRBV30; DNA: TGTGCCTGGAGTGTAGCGGGGAATCAGCCCCAGCATTTT; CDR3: CAWSVAGNQPQHF
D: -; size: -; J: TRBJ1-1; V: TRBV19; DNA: TGTGCCAGTAAGGACCGGGTGAGCACTGAAGCTTTCTTT; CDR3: CASKDRVSTEAFF
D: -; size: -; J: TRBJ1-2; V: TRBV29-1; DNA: TGCAGCGTTGGCCTCGGAGAGGGGATAACCTATGGCTACACCTTC; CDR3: CSVGLGEGITYGYTF
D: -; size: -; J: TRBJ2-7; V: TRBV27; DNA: TGTGCCAGCAGTTGGGCCGCAGGATCCGAGCAGTACTTC; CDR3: CASSWAAGSEQYF
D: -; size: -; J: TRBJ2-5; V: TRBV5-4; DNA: TGTGCCAGCAGCCAAGAGCCGGGACGCGGCCGTAAGGAGACCCAGTACTTC; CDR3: CASSQEPGRGRKETQYF
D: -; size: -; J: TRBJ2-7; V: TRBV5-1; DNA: TGCGCCAGCAGCCTAGACAGAGCCTACGAGCAGTACTTC; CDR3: CASSLDRAYEQYF
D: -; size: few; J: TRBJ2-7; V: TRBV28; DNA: TGTGCCAGCAGTTATCTAGGCTCCTACGAGCAGTACTTC; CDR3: CASSYLGSYEQYF
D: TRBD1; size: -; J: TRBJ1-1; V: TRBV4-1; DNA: TGCGCCAGCAGCCGGGATGACAGGGGTGACACTGAAGCTTTCTTT; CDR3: CASSRDDRGDTEAFF
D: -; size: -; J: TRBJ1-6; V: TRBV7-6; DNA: TGTGCCAGCAGCTTAGCGCAAGTTGGCAGGACCAATTCACCCCTCCACTTT; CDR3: CASSLAQVGRTNSPLHF
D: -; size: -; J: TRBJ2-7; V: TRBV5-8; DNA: TGTGCCAGCAGCTTACCAGGGGCGCGCTACGAGCAGTACTTC; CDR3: CASSLPGARYEQYF
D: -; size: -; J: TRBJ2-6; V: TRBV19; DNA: TGTGCCACCTCTCAACAGGGCGCCTCTGGGGCCAACGTCCTGACTTTC; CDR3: CATSQQGASGANVLTF
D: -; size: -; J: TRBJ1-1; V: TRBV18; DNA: TGTGCCAGCTCACCTCTGGGACAGAACACTGAAGCTTTCTTT; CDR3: CASSPLGQNTEAFF
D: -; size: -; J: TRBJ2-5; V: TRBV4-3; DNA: TGCGCCAGCAGCCAAGATATAGTAGCGGTCAGGGCCCAGTACTTC; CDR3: CASSQDIVAVRAQYF
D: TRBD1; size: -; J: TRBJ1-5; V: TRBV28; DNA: TGTGCCAGCAGTGGGACAGATAAACAGCCCCAGCATTTT; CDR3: CASSGTDKQPQHF
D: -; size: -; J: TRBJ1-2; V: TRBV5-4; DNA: TGTGCCATTAGTATAAAAAGAGGCTATGGCTACACCTTC; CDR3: CAISIKRGYGYTF
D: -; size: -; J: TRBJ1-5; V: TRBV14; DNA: TGTGCCAGCAGCCAAGGCGGTCAGCCCCAGCATTTT; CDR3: CASSQGGQPQHF
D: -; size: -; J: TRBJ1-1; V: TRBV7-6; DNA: TGTGCCAGCAGCACCCAATTGAACACTGAAGCTTTCTTT; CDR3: CASSTQLNTEAFF
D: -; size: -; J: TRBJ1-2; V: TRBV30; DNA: TGTGCCTGCCCCCTAGGACAGTTCTCAACCTTC; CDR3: CACPLGQFSTF
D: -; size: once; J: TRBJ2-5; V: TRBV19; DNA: TGTGCCAGTAGTATAGGTTGGGGATCGCAGACCCAGTACTTC; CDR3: CASSIGWGSQTQYF
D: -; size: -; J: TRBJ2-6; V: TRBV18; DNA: TGTGCCAGCTCACCCCCGAATGCCAGGGTCGCCAGAGTCCTGACTTTC; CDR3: CASSPPNARVARVLTF
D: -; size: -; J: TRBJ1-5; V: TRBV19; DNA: TGTGCCAGTAGTCTCGGAGTGGGGGGCCCAGAGCATAGCAATCAGCCCCAGCATTTT; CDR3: CASSLGVGGPEHSNQPQHF
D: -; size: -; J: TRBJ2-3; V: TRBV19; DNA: TGTGCCAGTAGTATTCGCGGGGGCGATACGCAGTATTTT; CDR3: CASSIRGGDTQYF
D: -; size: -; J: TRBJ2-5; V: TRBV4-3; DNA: TGCGCCAGCAGCCAAGGTACAGGGTTCCAAGAGACCCAGTACTTC; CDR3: CASSQGTGFQETQYF
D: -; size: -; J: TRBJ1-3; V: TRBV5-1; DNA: TGCGCCAGCAGCTTACAGTCGGAAAACACCATATATTTT; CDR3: CASSLQSENTIYF
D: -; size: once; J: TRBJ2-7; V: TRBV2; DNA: TGTGCCAGCAGTGTAACCGCGGCTAGCTACGAGCAGTACTTC; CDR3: CASSVTAASYEQYF
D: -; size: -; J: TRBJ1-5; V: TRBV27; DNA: TGTGCCAGCAGTGCCCTCCCTCGGAATCAGCCCCAGCATTTT; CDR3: CASSALPRNQPQHF
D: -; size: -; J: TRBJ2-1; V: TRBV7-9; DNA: TGTGCCAGCAGCTTAGGAAGGGGGGCTACTCGTAATGAGCAGTTCTTC; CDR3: CASSLGRGATRNEQFF
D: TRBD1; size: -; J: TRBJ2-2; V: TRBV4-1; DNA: TGCGCCAGCAGCCACCGGGGACAGGGGGCCGACACCGGGGAGCTGTTTTTT; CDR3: CASSHRGQGADTGELFF